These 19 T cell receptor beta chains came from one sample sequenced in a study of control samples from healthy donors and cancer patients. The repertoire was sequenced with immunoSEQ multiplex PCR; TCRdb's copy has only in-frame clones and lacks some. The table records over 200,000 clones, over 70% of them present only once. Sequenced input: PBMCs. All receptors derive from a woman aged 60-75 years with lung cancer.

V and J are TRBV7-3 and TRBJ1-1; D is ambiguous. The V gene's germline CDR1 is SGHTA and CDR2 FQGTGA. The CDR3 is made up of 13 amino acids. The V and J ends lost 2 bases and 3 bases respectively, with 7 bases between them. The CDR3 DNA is TGTGCCAGCAGCTTACAGGAGCACACTGAAGCTTTCTTT. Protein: CASSLQEHTEAFF. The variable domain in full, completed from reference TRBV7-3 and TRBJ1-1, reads GAGVSQTPSNKVTEKGKYVELRCDPISGHTALYWYRQSLGQGPEFLIYFQGTGAADDSGLPNDRFFAVRPEGSVSTLKIQRTERGDSAVYLCASSLQEHTEAFFGQGTRLTVV.

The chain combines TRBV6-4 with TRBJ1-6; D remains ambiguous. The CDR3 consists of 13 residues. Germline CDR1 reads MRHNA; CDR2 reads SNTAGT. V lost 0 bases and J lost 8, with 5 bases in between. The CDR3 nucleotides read TGTGCCAGCAGTGACTCGAACTATTCACCCCTCCACTTT. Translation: CASSDSNYSPLHF.

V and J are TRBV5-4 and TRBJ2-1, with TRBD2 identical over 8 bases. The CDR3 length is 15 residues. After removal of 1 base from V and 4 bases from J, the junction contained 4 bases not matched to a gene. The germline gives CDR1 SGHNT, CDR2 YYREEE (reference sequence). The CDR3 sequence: CASSLTLAEYNEQFF. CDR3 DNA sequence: TGTGCCAGCAGCTTGACACTAGCGGAATACAATGAGCAGTTCTTC.

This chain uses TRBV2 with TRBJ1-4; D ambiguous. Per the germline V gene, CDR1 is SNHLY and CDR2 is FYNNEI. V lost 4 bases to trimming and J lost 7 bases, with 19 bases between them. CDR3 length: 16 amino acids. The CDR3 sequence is CASSALGGGVGEKLFF. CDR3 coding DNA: TGTGCCAGCAGTGCACTAGGAGGTGGGGTCGGTGAAAAACTGTTTTTT.

The CDR3 loop reads CASSLVQETQYF. The CDR3 DNA reads as TGTGCCAGCAGCTTGGTACAAGAGACCCAGTACTTC. The chain joins TRBV11-2 to TRBJ2-5; D unclear. Trimming shortened V by 3 bases and J by 2 bases, and 4 bases separated the two germline ends. The length of the CDR3 is 12 residues. The V gene's germline CDR1 is SGHAT and CDR2 FQNNGV.

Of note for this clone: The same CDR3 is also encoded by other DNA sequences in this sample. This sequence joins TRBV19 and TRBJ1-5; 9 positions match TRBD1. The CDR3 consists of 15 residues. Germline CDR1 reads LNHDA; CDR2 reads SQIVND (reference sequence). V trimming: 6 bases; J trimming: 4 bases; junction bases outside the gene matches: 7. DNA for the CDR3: TGTGCCAGTAGCTCTCCGGGACAGGGAAATCAGCCCCAGCATTTT. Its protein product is CASSSPGQGNQPQHF.

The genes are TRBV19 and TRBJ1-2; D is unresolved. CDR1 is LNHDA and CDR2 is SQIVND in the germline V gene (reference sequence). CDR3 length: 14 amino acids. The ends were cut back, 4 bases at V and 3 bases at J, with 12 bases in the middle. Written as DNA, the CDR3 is TGTGCCAGTAGTACCCCGGATTCCTACTATGGCTACACCTTC. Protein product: CASSTPDSYYGYTF.

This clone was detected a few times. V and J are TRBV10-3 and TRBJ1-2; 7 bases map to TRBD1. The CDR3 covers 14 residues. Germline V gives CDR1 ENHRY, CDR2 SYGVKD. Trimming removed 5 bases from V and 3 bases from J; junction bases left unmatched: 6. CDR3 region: CAISRGQSDYGYTF. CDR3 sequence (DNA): TGTGCCATCAGTAGGGGACAGTCGGACTATGGCTACACCTTC.

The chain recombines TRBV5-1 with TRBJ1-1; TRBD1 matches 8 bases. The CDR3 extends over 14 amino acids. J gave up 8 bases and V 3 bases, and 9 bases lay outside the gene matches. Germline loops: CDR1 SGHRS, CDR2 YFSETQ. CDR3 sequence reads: CASSSPGGDGEAFF. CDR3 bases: TGCGCCAGCAGCTCGCCAGGGGGCGATGGGGAAGCTTTCTTT.

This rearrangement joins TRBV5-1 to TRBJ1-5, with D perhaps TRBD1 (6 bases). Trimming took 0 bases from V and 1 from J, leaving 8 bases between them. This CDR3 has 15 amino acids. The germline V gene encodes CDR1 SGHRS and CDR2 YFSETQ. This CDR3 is CASSLDQGSNQPQHF. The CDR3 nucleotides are TGCGCCAGCAGCTTGGATCAGGGGAGCAATCAGCCCCAGCATTTT.

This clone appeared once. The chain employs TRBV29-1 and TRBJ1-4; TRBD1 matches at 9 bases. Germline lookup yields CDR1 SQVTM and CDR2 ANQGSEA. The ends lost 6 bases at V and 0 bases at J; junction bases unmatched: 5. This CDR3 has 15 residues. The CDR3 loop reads CSVAGTGSTNEKLFF. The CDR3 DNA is TGCAGCGTCGCCGGGACAGGGTCAACTAATGAAAAACTGTTTTTT. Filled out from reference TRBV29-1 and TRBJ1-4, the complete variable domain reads SAVISQKPSRDICQRGTSLTIQCQVDSQVTMMFWYRQQPGQSLTLIATANQGSEATYESGFVIDKFPISRPNLTFSTLTVSNMSPEDSSIYLCSVAGTGSTNEKLFFGSGTQLSVL.

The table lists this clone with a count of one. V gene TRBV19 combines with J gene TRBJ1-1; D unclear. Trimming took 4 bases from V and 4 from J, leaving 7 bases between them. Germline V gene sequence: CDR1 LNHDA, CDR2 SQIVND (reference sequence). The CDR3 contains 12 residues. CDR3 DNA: TGTGCCAGTAGTAATGCGGGCACTGAAGCTTTCTTT. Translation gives CASSNAGTEAFF. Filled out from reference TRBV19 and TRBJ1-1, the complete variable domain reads DGGITQSPKYLFRKEGQNVTLSCEQNLNHDAMYWYRQDPGQGLRLIYYSQIVNDFQKGDIAEGYSVSREKKESFPLTVTSAQKNPTAFYLCASSNAGTEAFFGQGTRLTVV.

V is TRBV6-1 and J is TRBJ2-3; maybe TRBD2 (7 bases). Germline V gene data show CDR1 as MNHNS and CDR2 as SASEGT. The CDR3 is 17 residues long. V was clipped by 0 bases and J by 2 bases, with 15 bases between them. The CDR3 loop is CASSEAGGLGLTDTQYF. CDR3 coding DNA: TGTGCCAGCAGTGAAGCCGGGGGGCTGGGGCTCACAGATACGCAGTATTTT.

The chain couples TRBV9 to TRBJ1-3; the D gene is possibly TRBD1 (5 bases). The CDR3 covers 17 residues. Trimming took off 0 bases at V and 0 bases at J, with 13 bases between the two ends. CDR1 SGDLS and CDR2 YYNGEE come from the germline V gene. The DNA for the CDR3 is TGTGCCAGCAGCGTAGCTACCCACAGGAGCTCTGGAAACACCATATATTTT. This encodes CASSVATHRSSGNTIYF. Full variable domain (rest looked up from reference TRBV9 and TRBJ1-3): DSGVTQTPKHLITATGQRVTLRCSPRSGDLSVYWYQQSLDQGLQFLIQYYNGEERAKGNILERFSAQQFPDLHSELNLSSLELGDSALYFCASSVATHRSSGNTIYFGEGSWLTVV.

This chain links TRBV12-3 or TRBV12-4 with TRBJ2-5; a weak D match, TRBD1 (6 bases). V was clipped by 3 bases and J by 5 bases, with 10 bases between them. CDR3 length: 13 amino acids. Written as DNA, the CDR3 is TGTGCCAGCAGTTTTCGACAGGCGGAGACCCAGTACTTC. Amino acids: CASSFRQAETQYF.

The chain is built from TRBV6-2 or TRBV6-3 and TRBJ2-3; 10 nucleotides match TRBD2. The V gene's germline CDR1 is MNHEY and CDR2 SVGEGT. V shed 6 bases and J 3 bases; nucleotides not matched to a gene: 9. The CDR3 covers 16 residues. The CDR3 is CASSPRPSGSTDTQYF. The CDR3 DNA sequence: TGTGCCAGCAGCCCTCGGCCTAGCGGGAGTACAGATACGCAGTATTTT.

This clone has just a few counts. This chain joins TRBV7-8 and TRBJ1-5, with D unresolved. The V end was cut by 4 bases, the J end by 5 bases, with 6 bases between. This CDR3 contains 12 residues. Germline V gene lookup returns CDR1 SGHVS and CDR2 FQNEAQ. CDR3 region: CASSYLDQPQHF. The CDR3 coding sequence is TGTGCCAGCAGCTACCTCGATCAGCCCCAGCATTTT.

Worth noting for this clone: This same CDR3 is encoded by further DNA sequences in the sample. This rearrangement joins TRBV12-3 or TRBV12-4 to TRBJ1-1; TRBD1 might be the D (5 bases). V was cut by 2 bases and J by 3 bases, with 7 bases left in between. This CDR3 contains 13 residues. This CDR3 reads CASSLRGDTEAFF. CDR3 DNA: TGTGCCAGCAGTTTACGGGGGGACACTGAAGCTTTCTTT.

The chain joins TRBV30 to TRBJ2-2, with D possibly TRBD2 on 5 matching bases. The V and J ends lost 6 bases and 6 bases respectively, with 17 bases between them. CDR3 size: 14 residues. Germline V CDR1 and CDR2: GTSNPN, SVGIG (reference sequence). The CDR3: CACIPDGVPGELFF. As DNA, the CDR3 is TGTGCCTGTATCCCCGACGGGGTCCCCGGGGAGCTGTTTTTT.